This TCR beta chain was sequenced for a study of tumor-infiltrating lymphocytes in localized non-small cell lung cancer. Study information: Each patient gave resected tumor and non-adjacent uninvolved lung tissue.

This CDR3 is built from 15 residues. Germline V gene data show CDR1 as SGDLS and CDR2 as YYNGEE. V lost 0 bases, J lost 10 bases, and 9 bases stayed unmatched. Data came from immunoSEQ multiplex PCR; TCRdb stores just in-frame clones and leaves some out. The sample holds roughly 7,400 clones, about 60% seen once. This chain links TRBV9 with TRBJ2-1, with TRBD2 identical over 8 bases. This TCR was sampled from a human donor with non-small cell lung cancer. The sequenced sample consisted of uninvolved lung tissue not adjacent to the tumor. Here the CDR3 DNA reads TGTGCCAGCAGCGTAGAGGGGCGGGGGGCGACGGAGCAGTTCTTC. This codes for CASSVEGRGATEQFF.